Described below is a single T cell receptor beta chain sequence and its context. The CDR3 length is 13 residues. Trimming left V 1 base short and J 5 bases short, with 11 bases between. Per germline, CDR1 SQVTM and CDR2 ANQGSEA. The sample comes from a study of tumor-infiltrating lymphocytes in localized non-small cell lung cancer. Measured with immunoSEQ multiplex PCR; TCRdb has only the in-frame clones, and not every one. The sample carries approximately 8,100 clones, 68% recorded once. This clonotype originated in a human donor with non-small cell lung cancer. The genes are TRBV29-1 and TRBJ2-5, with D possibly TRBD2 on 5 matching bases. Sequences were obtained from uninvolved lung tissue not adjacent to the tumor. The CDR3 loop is CSVEVRGHETQYF. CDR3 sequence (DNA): TGCAGCGTTGAAGTACGGGGTCACGAGACCCAGTACTTC.